This T cell receptor (beta chain) was sequenced during a study of long-term antiretroviral therapy in people with HIV. Germline V lookup: CDR1 LNHDA, CDR2 SQIVND (reference sequence). V lost 3 bases to trimming and J lost 0 bases, with 8 bases between them. This CDR3 contains 14 residues. Version v3.0 of the immunoSEQ assay was performed at survey level. Only in-frame clones appear in the TCRdb table, and some are missing; sequencing was by immunoSEQ multiplex PCR. The sample carries approximately 15,000 clones, 80% to 90% recorded once. The receptor was derived from a man aged 25 to 40 with HIV. The genes are TRBV19 and TRBJ1-1; no definite D call. The starting material was unsorted PBMCs, obtained 0.4 years after starting antiretroviral therapy. The CDR3, as DNA: TGTGCCAGTAGTATCCTTGGACTGAACACTGAAGCTTTCTTT. Its protein is CASSILGLNTEAFF.